These T cell receptor beta chains were read from a single sample in a study of blood T cell repertoires in COVID-19. Data came from immunoSEQ multiplex PCR; TCRdb stores just in-frame clones and leaves some out. The table includes approximately 180,000 clones, about four fifths detected once. Specimen: peripheral blood. The receptors come from a woman older than 75 with COVID-19, enrolled during active disease. Both conserved end residues are part of each CDR3. Fields, in order: clone size, CDR3 length, V gene, D gene, J gene, CDR3 DNA, CDR3 protein. The D gene is left open where the match is weak. Size is stated for part of the rows, as once, few or many counts, or as a class when the clone is expanded.

abundance: .; len: 12; v_gene: TRBV6-5; d_gene: .; j_gene: TRBJ2-7; CDR3nt: TGTGCCAGCATGGGTAGCACCTACGAGCAGTACTTC; CDR3aa: CASMGSTYEQYF
abundance: .; len: 14; v_gene: TRBV6-5; d_gene: .; j_gene: TRBJ2-4; CDR3nt: TGTGCCAGCAGAGGAGGAGGGGCCAAAAACATTCAGTACTTC; CDR3aa: CASRGGGAKNIQYF
abundance: .; len: 13; v_gene: TRBV7-2; d_gene: .; j_gene: TRBJ2-3; CDR3nt: TGTGCCAGCAGCCGTAAAGGGGAAGATACGCAGTATTTT; CDR3aa: CASSRKGEDTQYF
abundance: once; len: 16; v_gene: TRBV11-1; d_gene: TRBD1; j_gene: TRBJ1-2; CDR3nt: TGTGCCAGCAGCTGGACAGGGGGCCAGCTGAACTATGGCTACACCTTC; CDR3aa: CASSWTGGQLNYGYTF
abundance: .; len: 14; v_gene: TRBV7-9; d_gene: .; j_gene: TRBJ1-5; CDR3nt: TGTGCCAGCAGCTCGGACACTATTAATCAGCCCCAGCATTTT; CDR3aa: CASSSDTINQPQHF
abundance: .; len: 15; v_gene: TRBV13; d_gene: .; j_gene: TRBJ2-2; CDR3nt: TGTGCCAGCAGCACCTCGACAGGGAACACCGGGGAGCTGTTTTTT; CDR3aa: CASSTSTGNTGELFF
abundance: .; len: 14; v_gene: TRBV7-2; d_gene: .; j_gene: TRBJ1-2; CDR3nt: TGTGCCAGCGCTAGACAGGCCACTAACTATGGCTACACCTTC; CDR3aa: CASARQATNYGYTF
abundance: once; len: 15; v_gene: TRBV27; d_gene: TRBD2; j_gene: TRBJ2-7; CDR3nt: TGTGCCAGCAGTTTATCGGAGGGACTAGGGTACGAGCAGTACTTC; CDR3aa: CASSLSEGLGYEQYF
abundance: .; len: 14; v_gene: TRBV5-1; d_gene: .; j_gene: TRBJ2-1; CDR3nt: TGCGCCAGCAGCTTGGGGACTCCTGGCAATGAGCAGTTCTTC; CDR3aa: CASSLGTPGNEQFF
abundance: .; len: 12; v_gene: TRBV6-2/TRBV6-3; d_gene: .; j_gene: TRBJ2-1; CDR3nt: TGTGCCAGCAGTTACCCTAGTCATGAGCAGTTCTTC; CDR3aa: CASSYPSHEQFF
abundance: .; len: 16; v_gene: TRBV29-1; d_gene: TRBD2; j_gene: TRBJ2-1; CDR3nt: TGCAGCGTTTACCTATTGACTAGCGGGAGAGGTAATGAGCAGTTCTTC; CDR3aa: CSVYLLTSGRGNEQFF
abundance: .; len: 13; v_gene: TRBV2; d_gene: .; j_gene: TRBJ2-3; CDR3nt: TGTGCCAGCAGTGAGGGGAGTGGTGATACGCAGTATTTT; CDR3aa: CASSEGSGDTQYF
abundance: .; len: 14; v_gene: TRBV2; d_gene: .; j_gene: TRBJ1-2; CDR3nt: TGTGCCAGCACCCTACAGGGTTCTAACTATGGCTACACCTTC; CDR3aa: CASTLQGSNYGYTF
abundance: .; len: 16; v_gene: TRBV5-4; d_gene: .; j_gene: TRBJ2-2; CDR3nt: TGTGCCAGCAGCCCCGGCGGCACTAGCAAGGGCGGGGAGCTGTTTTTT; CDR3aa: CASSPGGTSKGGELFF
abundance: .; len: 15; v_gene: TRBV19; d_gene: TRBD1; j_gene: TRBJ1-5; CDR3nt: TGTGCCAGTAGCTTAGGGGGCGATAGCAATCAGCCCCAGCATTTT; CDR3aa: CASSLGGDSNQPQHF
abundance: .; len: 13; v_gene: TRBV11-2; d_gene: .; j_gene: TRBJ2-7; CDR3nt: TGTGCCAGCAGCGTTGGACAGCCCTACGAGCAGTACTTC; CDR3aa: CASSVGQPYEQYF
abundance: .; len: 15; v_gene: TRBV3-1/TRBV3-2; d_gene: TRBD2; j_gene: TRBJ2-7; CDR3nt: TGTGCCAGCAGCACTAGCGGGCCCAGCTCCTACGAGCAGTACTTC; CDR3aa: CASSTSGPSSYEQYF
abundance: .; len: 12; v_gene: TRBV30; d_gene: .; j_gene: TRBJ1-6; CDR3nt: TGTGCCTGGACCTCACATTACTCACCCCTCCACTTT; CDR3aa: CAWTSHYSPLHF
abundance: .; len: 14; v_gene: TRBV7-8; d_gene: TRBD2; j_gene: TRBJ2-7; CDR3nt: TGTGCCAGCAGCTGGGGACTAGCGGGAGAAGCGCAGTACTTC; CDR3aa: CASSWGLAGEAQYF
abundance: .; len: 13; v_gene: TRBV11-2; d_gene: TRBD1; j_gene: TRBJ1-2; CDR3nt: TGTGCCAGCAGCTTAGGGACAGGCTATGGCTACACCTTC; CDR3aa: CASSLGTGYGYTF
abundance: many; len: 15; v_gene: TRBV29-1; d_gene: TRBD2; j_gene: TRBJ2-3; CDR3nt: TGCAGCGCACTAGCGGGAGCGGCGCGGACAGATACGCAGTATTTT; CDR3aa: CSALAGAARTDTQYF
abundance: .; len: 17; v_gene: TRBV7-6; d_gene: .; j_gene: TRBJ1-6; CDR3nt: TGTGCCAGCAGCTTATTTCAAACGGGGGGCCTAAATTCACCCCTCCACTTT; CDR3aa: CASSLFQTGGLNSPLHF
abundance: .; len: 14; v_gene: TRBV11-3; d_gene: TRBD2; j_gene: TRBJ2-1; CDR3nt: TGTGCCAGCAGCTTAAATACGGGAGGGGGGGAGCAGTTCTTC; CDR3aa: CASSLNTGGGEQFF
abundance: .; len: 14; v_gene: TRBV9; d_gene: .; j_gene: TRBJ1-4; CDR3nt: TGTGCCAGCAGCAAAGGAGGACCAGATGAAAAACTGTTTTTT; CDR3aa: CASSKGGPDEKLFF
abundance: .; len: 16; v_gene: TRBV28; d_gene: .; j_gene: TRBJ1-3; CDR3nt: TGTGCCAGCAGTTCGCGGGGCTACCTCTCAGGAAACACCATATATTTT; CDR3aa: CASSSRGYLSGNTIYF
abundance: .; len: 15; v_gene: TRBV2; d_gene: .; j_gene: TRBJ2-7; CDR3nt: TGTGCCAGCAATAATGGGGGACTTTCAGCCTACGAGCAGTACTTC; CDR3aa: CASNNGGLSAYEQYF
abundance: .; len: 15; v_gene: TRBV7-8; d_gene: TRBD1; j_gene: TRBJ1-2; CDR3nt: TGTGCCAGCAGCTTAAAACAGGGGGCCAACAATGGCTACACCTTC; CDR3aa: CASSLKQGANNGYTF
abundance: .; len: 15; v_gene: TRBV2; d_gene: TRBD2; j_gene: TRBJ2-5; CDR3nt: TGTGCCAGCACCACTTCACGACTAGCGGGAGAGACCCAGTACTTC; CDR3aa: CASTTSRLAGETQYF
abundance: .; len: 16; v_gene: TRBV3-1/TRBV3-2; d_gene: .; j_gene: TRBJ2-1; CDR3nt: TGTGCCAGCAGCCCCGTCGGGTGCTCCTCCTACAATGAGCAGTTCTTC; CDR3aa: CASSPVGCSSYNEQFF
abundance: .; len: 15; v_gene: TRBV19; d_gene: .; j_gene: TRBJ1-2; CDR3nt: TGTGCCAGTAACGCGGAGGGTTGGGCAGTCTATGGCTACACCTTC; CDR3aa: CASNAEGWAVYGYTF
abundance: .; len: 14; v_gene: TRBV7-2; d_gene: .; j_gene: TRBJ2-5; CDR3nt: TGTGCCAGCAGCCGGGACACCTCGCAAGAGACCCAGTACTTC; CDR3aa: CASSRDTSQETQYF
abundance: .; len: 14; v_gene: TRBV20-1; d_gene: .; j_gene: TRBJ1-4; CDR3nt: TGCAGTGCTAGTCGCGGACTGGCTAATGAAAAACTGTTTTTT; CDR3aa: CSASRGLANEKLFF
abundance: .; len: 17; v_gene: TRBV7-6; d_gene: TRBD1; j_gene: TRBJ1-3; CDR3nt: TGTGCCAGCAGCTTATCACCTTCGGGGACAGGGGCTCACACCATATATTTT; CDR3aa: CASSLSPSGTGAHTIYF
abundance: .; len: 15; v_gene: TRBV2; d_gene: .; j_gene: TRBJ1-3; CDR3nt: TGTGCCAGCAGGCTAGGAGGTGGGGCTGGAAACACCATATATTTT; CDR3aa: CASRLGGGAGNTIYF
abundance: few; len: 15; v_gene: TRBV2; d_gene: .; j_gene: TRBJ1-1; CDR3nt: TGTGCCAGCAGTGAGCTTTCCACAGAGAACACTGAAGCTTTCTTT; CDR3aa: CASSELSTENTEAFF
abundance: .; len: 13; v_gene: TRBV3-1/TRBV3-2; d_gene: TRBD1; j_gene: TRBJ2-5; CDR3nt: TGTGCCAGCAGCCTGGGACAGGGGGAGACCCAGTACTTC; CDR3aa: CASSLGQGETQYF
abundance: once; len: 13; v_gene: TRBV11-2; d_gene: .; j_gene: TRBJ1-2; CDR3nt: TGTGCCAGCAGCGTGGGTCGGAGGATGGGCTACACCTTC; CDR3aa: CASSVGRRMGYTF
abundance: .; len: 13; v_gene: TRBV12-3/TRBV12-4; d_gene: .; j_gene: TRBJ2-2; CDR3nt: TGTGCCAGCAGTTCCCTAGGAACCGGGGAGCTGTTTTTT; CDR3aa: CASSSLGTGELFF
abundance: .; len: 12; v_gene: TRBV4-2; d_gene: .; j_gene: TRBJ2-1; CDR3nt: TGTGCCAGCAGCCAAGATTTGAGGGAGCAGTTCTTC; CDR3aa: CASSQDLREQFF
abundance: few; len: 15; v_gene: TRBV6-5; d_gene: TRBD1; j_gene: TRBJ1-3; CDR3nt: TGTGCCAGCAGCTACCGACAGGGTGGTGGAAACACCATATATTTT; CDR3aa: CASSYRQGGGNTIYF
abundance: .; len: 15; v_gene: TRBV5-5; d_gene: TRBD1; j_gene: TRBJ2-7; CDR3nt: TGTGCCAGCAGCCTCTCGGACAGGGGCTCCTACGAGCAGTACTTC; CDR3aa: CASSLSDRGSYEQYF
abundance: few; len: 14; v_gene: TRBV18; d_gene: TRBD1; j_gene: TRBJ1-2; CDR3nt: TGTGCCAGCTCCCAAGGACAGGGAAACTATGGCTACACCTTC; CDR3aa: CASSQGQGNYGYTF
abundance: .; len: 15; v_gene: TRBV27; d_gene: TRBD1; j_gene: TRBJ1-6; CDR3nt: TGTGCCAGCAGCCTTGGGACAGGGGGCGGTTCACCCCTCCACTTT; CDR3aa: CASSLGTGGGSPLHF
abundance: .; len: 15; v_gene: TRBV9; d_gene: .; j_gene: TRBJ2-1; CDR3nt: TGTGCCAGCAGCGTAGATGGACAGCCCCACAATGAGCAGTTCTTC; CDR3aa: CASSVDGQPHNEQFF
abundance: .; len: 13; v_gene: TRBV2; d_gene: .; j_gene: TRBJ2-7; CDR3nt: TGTGCCAGCAGTGAACCCACCTACTACGAGCAGTACTTC; CDR3aa: CASSEPTYYEQYF
abundance: few; len: 16; v_gene: TRBV5-1; d_gene: .; j_gene: TRBJ2-2; CDR3nt: TGCGCCAGCAGCGTTAGCGTCGGCCGTCGCACCGGGGAGCTGTTTTTT; CDR3aa: CASSVSVGRRTGELFF
abundance: .; len: 15; v_gene: TRBV5-4; d_gene: TRBD1; j_gene: TRBJ2-1; CDR3nt: TGTGCCAGCAGCCCCGGGACAGGGAGGTACAATGAGCAGTTCTTC; CDR3aa: CASSPGTGRYNEQFF
abundance: once; len: 14; v_gene: TRBV5-4; d_gene: .; j_gene: TRBJ2-7; CDR3nt: TGTGCCAGCAGCCCCTCGGACAACTCCTACGAGCAGTACTTC; CDR3aa: CASSPSDNSYEQYF
abundance: .; len: 14; v_gene: TRBV5-1; d_gene: .; j_gene: TRBJ1-4; CDR3nt: TGCGCCAGCAGCTCCACAGGGACTAATGAAAAACTGTTTTTT; CDR3aa: CASSSTGTNEKLFF
abundance: few; len: 15; v_gene: TRBV5-1; d_gene: TRBD2; j_gene: TRBJ2-7; CDR3nt: TGCGCCAGCAGCTTGGGACTAGCGGGAGGGGGCGAGCAGTACTTC; CDR3aa: CASSLGLAGGGEQYF
abundance: many; len: 17; v_gene: TRBV2; d_gene: TRBD2; j_gene: TRBJ2-7; CDR3nt: TGTGCCAGCAGTGGAGTGGTTAGCGGGGGACTTCCCTACGAGCAGTACTTC; CDR3aa: CASSGVVSGGLPYEQYF
abundance: .; len: 18; v_gene: TRBV7-9; d_gene: TRBD1; j_gene: TRBJ2-2; CDR3nt: TGTGCCAGCAGCTCCCCACCGGGACAGGGGGCGAGGACCGGGGAGCTGTTTTTT; CDR3aa: CASSSPPGQGARTGELFF
abundance: .; len: 16; v_gene: TRBV14; d_gene: .; j_gene: TRBJ1-4; CDR3nt: TGTGCCAGCAGCCACCATTTTGACTTAGGCGGAGAAAAACTGTTTTTT; CDR3aa: CASSHHFDLGGEKLFF
abundance: .; len: 16; v_gene: TRBV10-3; d_gene: TRBD1; j_gene: TRBJ2-7; CDR3nt: TGTGCCATCAGTGAGCGCGACAGGGGGCTTTTTTACGAGCAGTACTTC; CDR3aa: CAISERDRGLFYEQYF
abundance: .; len: 12; v_gene: TRBV18; d_gene: TRBD1; j_gene: TRBJ1-2; CDR3nt: TGTGCCAGCTCACCCGGACAGGAATTCTACACCTTC; CDR3aa: CASSPGQEFYTF
abundance: once; len: 15; v_gene: TRBV7-9; d_gene: .; j_gene: TRBJ2-5; CDR3nt: TGTGCCAGCAGCCCGTCGGGGTCGTGGTTCGAGACCCAGTACTTC; CDR3aa: CASSPSGSWFETQYF
abundance: few; len: 15; v_gene: TRBV5-4; d_gene: TRBD1; j_gene: TRBJ2-7; CDR3nt: TGTGCCAGCAGCTTGGTTGGCAGGGGGACCTACGAGCAGTACTTC; CDR3aa: CASSLVGRGTYEQYF
abundance: .; len: 16; v_gene: TRBV19; d_gene: TRBD1; j_gene: TRBJ1-1; CDR3nt: TGTGCCAGTAGTATTCCCGCGGGACAGCCGAACACTGAAGCTTTCTTT; CDR3aa: CASSIPAGQPNTEAFF
abundance: .; len: 17; v_gene: TRBV9; d_gene: .; j_gene: TRBJ2-1; CDR3nt: TGTGCCAGCAGCGTAGATTGGGGACAAGTGACCTACAATGAGCAGTTCTTC; CDR3aa: CASSVDWGQVTYNEQFF